One TCR beta chain is described in this entry. What it binds is not known. This record belongs to a study of cytomegalovirus exposure and HLA in healthy donors. Study as a whole: Membership in the Caucasian-associated ancestry cluster was found for 65% to 85% of 300 to 400 genotyped donors.

The V gene end was trimmed by 6 bases and the J gene end by 4 bases; junction bases not matched to a gene: 3. The CDR3 covers 12 residues. Germline CDR1 MGHDK, CDR2 SYGVNS. Overall study findings and caveats: A later analysis revealed that TCR association rates differed between HLA loci, peaking at DRB1 and bottoming out at HLA-C. It was reported in a later analysis that an Asian-associated ancestry cluster showed fewer N-insertions than the approximately 700-donor mean.

The PCR made use of 60 Vbeta and 13 Jbeta primers. Profiling relied on immunoSEQ multiplex PCR, and the TCRdb table lists in-frame clones only, not all of them. In the table there are some 120,000 clones, approximately 58% of which are singletons. The clonotype originates from a woman in her thirties in good health and CMV-seronegative. The rearrangement joins TRBV25-1 to TRBJ2-7; 7 nucleotides match TRBD1. Sequenced: PBMCs. The CDR3 is CASSSDRYEQYF. CDR3 in DNA: TGTGCCAGCAGCTCGGACAGGTACGAGCAGTACTTC.